This entry concerns a single TCR beta chain. In the original analysis: Reference gene primer amplification gave estimated nucleated cell counts. TCRdb's copy holds only in-frame clones and misses some; the assay was immunoSEQ multiplex PCR. From that table come the V and J calls and clone size; the DNA was used to work out D and trimming. The sample lists 250,000 or so clones; more than 75% were seen once. Participants came from roughly 25 US areas, aged roughly 18 to 89 years. Donors in Cohort 3 counted as recovered after two negative PCRs, clearance, or symptom resolution. The entry originates in a study of blood T cell repertoires in COVID-19. Study-wide background: From T cells, B-cell-depleted T cells, or PBMCs came the material, which was cDNA or gDNA.

Trimming shortened V by 4 bases and J by 5 bases, and 15 bases separated the two germline ends. The CDR3 consists of 14 residues. Looked up from germline, CDR1 is SGHRS and CDR2 is YFSETQ. The source is a woman aged 18-29 years who had recovered from COVID-19. The material sequenced was PBMCs or T cells enriched from blood (not recorded which). The chain uses TRBV5-1 and TRBJ1-1, with D possibly TRBD1 on 5 matching bases. CDR3 coding DNA: TGCGCCAGCAGCACGGGGGAGGGGCGGACTGAAGCTTTCTTT. Amino acid sequence: CASSTGEGRTEAFF.